The 7 T cell receptor beta chains below were found in one sample sequenced in a study of low-dose radiotherapy and immunotherapy resistance in tumors (dated by TCRdb to 2021 to 2024). Superscript III and a set of TRAV- and TRBV-specific primers were used to synthesize first-strand cDNA, so that both TCRalpha and TCRbeta chains were covered. TCRs were amplified with Phusion for roughly 20 PCR cycles using a constant-region primer together with the adapter attached to the V primers. TCRdb handled the public reads itself, with Q25 trimming in fastp and clone calling in MiXCR, and kept productive beta chains. Rows merge per CDR3 protein into single entries with the most common DNA and genes. In all, the sample holds about 9,000 distinct CDR3 sequences, and around 63% of those were seen once. The top ten constitute around 7.1% of the sample. Receptors originate from a human donor with advanced metastatic prostate, ovarian, gallbladder or colorectal cancer (not recorded which). This table probably holds off-target reads from a library built for another chain.

This clonotype has just a few counts. The rearrangement joins TRBV5-1 to TRBJ2-1; TRBD2 matches 13 bases. The ends lost 3 bases at V and 9 bases at J; junction bases unmatched: 6. CDR1 SGHRS and CDR2 YFSETQ come from the germline V gene. This CDR3 region has 15 residues. The CDR3 spells CASSWGTSGTREQFF. The CDR3 DNA reads as TGCGCCAGCAGCTGGGGGACTAGCGGGACTCGTGAGCAGTTCTTC.

This clonotype appeared a single time. This chain joins TRBV2 and TRBJ2-5; tentatively, D is TRBD2 (6 bases). The CDR3 extends over 13 amino acids. V lost 4 bases, J lost 3 bases, and 9 bases lay in between. Germline assignment: CDR1 SNHLY and CDR2 FYNNEI. Here the CDR3 DNA reads TGTGCCAGCAGTGGGGGGGTCAAAGAGACCCAGTACTTC. It yields the protein CASSGGVKETQYF. The entire variable domain, with the rest obtained from reference TRBV2 and TRBJ2-5, is as follows: EPEVTQTPSHQVTQMGQEVILRCVPISNHLYFYWYRQILGQKVEFLVSFYNNEISEKSEIFDDQFSVERPDGSNFTLKIRSTKLEDSAMYFCASSGGVKETQYFGPGTRLLVL.

The chain carries TRBV7-2 and TRBJ2-3; a weak D match, TRBD2 (6 bases). The CDR3 has 15 amino acids. V was shortened by 5 bases and J by 2 bases, with 14 bases between the two germline ends. Germline assignment: CDR1 SGHTA and CDR2 FQGNSA. CDR3 coding DNA: TGTGCCAGCAGCACGACTAGTTTCCCCACAGATACGCAGTATTTT. It is translated as CASSTTSFPTDTQYF.

The chain links TRBV2 to TRBJ1-1; a weak D match, TRBD1 (6 bases). CDR1 is SNHLY, CDR2 FYNNEI, per germline. V was trimmed by 5 bases and J by 5 bases, leaving 12 bases between them. CDR3 length: 13 amino acids. Here the CDR3 reads CASSLQGYTEAFF. Here the CDR3 DNA reads TGTGCCAGCAGTCTTCAGGGGTATACTGAAGCTTTCTTT.

V gene TRBV3-1 combines with J gene TRBJ1-2, with D unclear. CDR1 LGHDT and CDR2 YNNKEL come from the germline V gene (reference sequence). The ends were cut back, 2 bases at V and 7 bases at J, with 14 bases in the middle. The CDR3 extends over 14 amino acids. The CDR3 region has the DNA TGTGCCAGCAGCCAACGGGTTTTAGGCAGTGGCTACACCTTC. This gives the protein CASSQRVLGSGYTF.

The rearrangement joins TRBV5-1 to TRBJ1-4, with TRBD1 identical over 8 bases. Germline V CDR1 and CDR2: SGHRS, YFSETQ. Losses at the gene ends were 2 bases for V and 7 bases for J; bases not matched to a gene: 4. This CDR3 has 14 residues. CDR3: CASSFGQGGEKLFF. In DNA form, the CDR3 reads TGCGCCAGCAGCTTCGGACAGGGAGGTGAAAAACTGTTTTTT.

The rearrangement links TRBV5-1 to TRBJ2-1; D is possibly TRBD2 (5 bases). Germline assignment: CDR1 SGHRS and CDR2 YFSETQ. CDR3 length: 14 residues. V lost 3 bases and J lost 2, with 9 bases in between. CDR3 DNA: TGCGCCAGCAGCTACAGCGGAGCCTACAATGAGCAGTTCTTC. Protein: CASSYSGAYNEQFF.